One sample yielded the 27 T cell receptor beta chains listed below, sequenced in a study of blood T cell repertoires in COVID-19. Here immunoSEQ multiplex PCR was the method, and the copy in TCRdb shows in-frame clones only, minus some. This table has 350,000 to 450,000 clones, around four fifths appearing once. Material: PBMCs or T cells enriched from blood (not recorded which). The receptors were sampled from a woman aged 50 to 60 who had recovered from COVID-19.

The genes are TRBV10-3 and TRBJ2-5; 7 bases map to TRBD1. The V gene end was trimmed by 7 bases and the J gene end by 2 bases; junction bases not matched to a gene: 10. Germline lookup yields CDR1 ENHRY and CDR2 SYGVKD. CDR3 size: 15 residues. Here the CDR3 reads CAIMDRSQKQETQYF. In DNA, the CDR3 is TGTGCCATCATGGACAGGAGTCAGAAACAAGAGACCCAGTACTTC.

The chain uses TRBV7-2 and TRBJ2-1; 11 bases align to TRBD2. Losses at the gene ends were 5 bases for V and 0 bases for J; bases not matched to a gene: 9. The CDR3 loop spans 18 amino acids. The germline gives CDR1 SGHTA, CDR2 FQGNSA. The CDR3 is CASSPTLAGGASYNEQFF. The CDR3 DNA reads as TGTGCCAGCAGCCCAACTTTAGCGGGAGGGGCCTCCTACAATGAGCAGTTCTTC.

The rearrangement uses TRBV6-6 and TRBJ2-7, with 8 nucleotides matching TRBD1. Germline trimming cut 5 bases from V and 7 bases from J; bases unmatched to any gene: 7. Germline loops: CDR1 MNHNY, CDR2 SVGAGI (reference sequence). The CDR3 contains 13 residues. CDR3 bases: TGTGCCAGCAGTGCGGACAGGGTGGGGGAGCAGTACTTC. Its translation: CASSADRVGEQYF.

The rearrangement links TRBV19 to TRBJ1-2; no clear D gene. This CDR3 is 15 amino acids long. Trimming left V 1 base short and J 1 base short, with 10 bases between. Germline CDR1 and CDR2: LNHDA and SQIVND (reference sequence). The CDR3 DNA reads TGTGCCAGTAGTATAGGCCAAGAGATTAACTATGGCTACACCTTC. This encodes CASSIGQEINYGYTF.

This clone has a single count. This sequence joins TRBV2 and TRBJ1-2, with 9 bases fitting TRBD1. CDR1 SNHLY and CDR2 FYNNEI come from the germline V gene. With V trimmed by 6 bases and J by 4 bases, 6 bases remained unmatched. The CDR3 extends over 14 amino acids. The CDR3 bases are TGTGCCAGCAGATCACAGGGGGCAGGCTATGGCTACACCTTC. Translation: CASRSQGAGYGYTF.

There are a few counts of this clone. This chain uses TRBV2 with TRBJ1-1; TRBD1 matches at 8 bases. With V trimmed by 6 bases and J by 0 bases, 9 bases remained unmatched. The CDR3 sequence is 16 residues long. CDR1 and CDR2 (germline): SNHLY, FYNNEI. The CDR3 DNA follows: TGTGCCAGCAGCCCCTCCCGGACAGGGATGAACACTGAAGCTTTCTTT. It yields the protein CASSPSRTGMNTEAFF.

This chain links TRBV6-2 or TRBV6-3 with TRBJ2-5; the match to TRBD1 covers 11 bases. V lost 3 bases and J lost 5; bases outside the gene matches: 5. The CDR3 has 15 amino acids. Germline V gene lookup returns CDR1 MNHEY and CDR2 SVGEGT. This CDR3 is CASSYGTGGRETQYF. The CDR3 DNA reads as TGTGCCAGCAGTTATGGGACAGGGGGTAGGGAGACCCAGTACTTC.

CDR3 protein: CASSSSGGLNTEAFF. In DNA form, the CDR3 reads TGTGCCAGCAGCTCCTCAGGGGGCCTGAACACTGAAGCTTTCTTT. V and J are TRBV7-9 and TRBJ1-1, with TRBD1 matching 8 bases. V dropped 4 bases and J dropped 0; count of bases not matched to a gene: 4. The CDR3 spans 15 residues. Per the germline V gene, CDR1 is SEHNR and CDR2 is FQNEAQ (reference sequence).

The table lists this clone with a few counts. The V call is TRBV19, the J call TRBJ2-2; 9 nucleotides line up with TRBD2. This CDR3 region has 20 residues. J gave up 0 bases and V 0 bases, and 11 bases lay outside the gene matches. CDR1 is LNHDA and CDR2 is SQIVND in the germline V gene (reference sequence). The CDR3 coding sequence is TGTGCCAGTAGTATAGATCTCCTAGCGGGGACGAGCGCGAACACCGGGGAGCTGTTTTTT. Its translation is CASSIDLLAGTSANTGELFF.

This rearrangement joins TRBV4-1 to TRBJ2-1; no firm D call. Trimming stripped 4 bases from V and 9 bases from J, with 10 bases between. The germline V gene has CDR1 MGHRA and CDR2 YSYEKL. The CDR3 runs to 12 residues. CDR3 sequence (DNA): TGCGCCAGCAGCCGTGGGCTAATTGAGCAGTTCTTC. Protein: CASSRGLIEQFF.

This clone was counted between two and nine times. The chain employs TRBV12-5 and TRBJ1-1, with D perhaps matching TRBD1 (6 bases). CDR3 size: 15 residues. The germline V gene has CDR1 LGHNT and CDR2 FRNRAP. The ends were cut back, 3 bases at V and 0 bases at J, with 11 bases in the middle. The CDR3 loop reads CASGLPTGLNTEAFF. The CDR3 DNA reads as TGTGCTAGTGGTTTACCGACAGGTTTGAACACTGAAGCTTTCTTT.

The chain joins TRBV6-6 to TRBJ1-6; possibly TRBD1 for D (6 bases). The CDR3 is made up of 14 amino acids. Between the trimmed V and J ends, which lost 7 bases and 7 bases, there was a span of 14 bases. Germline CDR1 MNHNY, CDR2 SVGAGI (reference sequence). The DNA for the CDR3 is TGTGCCAGCAACCTACAGGGAGTCAATTCACCCCTCCACTTT. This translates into CASNLQGVNSPLHF.

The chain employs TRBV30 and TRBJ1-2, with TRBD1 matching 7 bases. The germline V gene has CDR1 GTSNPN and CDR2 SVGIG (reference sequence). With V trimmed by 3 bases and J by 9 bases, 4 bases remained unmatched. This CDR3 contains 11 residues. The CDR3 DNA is TGTGCCTGGAGGGCAGGGGGAAGCTACACCTTC. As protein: CAWRAGGSYTF.

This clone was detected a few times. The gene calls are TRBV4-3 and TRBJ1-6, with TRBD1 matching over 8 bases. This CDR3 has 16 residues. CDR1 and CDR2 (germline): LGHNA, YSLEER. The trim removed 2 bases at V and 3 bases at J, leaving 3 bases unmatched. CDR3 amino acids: CASSQIQGGYNSPLHF. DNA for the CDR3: TGCGCCAGCAGCCAAATACAGGGGGGCTATAATTCACCCCTCCACTTT.

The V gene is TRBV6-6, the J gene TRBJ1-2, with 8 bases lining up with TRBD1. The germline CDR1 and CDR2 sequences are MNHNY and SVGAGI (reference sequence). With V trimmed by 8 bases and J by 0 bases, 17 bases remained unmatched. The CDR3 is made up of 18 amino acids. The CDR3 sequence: CASRLGVGRGRSNYGYTF. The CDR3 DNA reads TGTGCCAGCCGTCTAGGAGTAGGCAGGGGGCGGTCTAACTATGGCTACACCTTC.

CDR3 sequence (DNA): TGTGCCAGCAGGACAGGGGGTAGGAGAAGCAATCAGCCCCAGCATTTT. Amino acids: CASRTGGRRSNQPQHF. This chain joins TRBV5-8 and TRBJ1-5; 9 nucleotides agree with TRBD1. V shed 5 bases and J 1 base; nucleotides not matched to a gene: 7. Per germline, CDR1 SGHTS and CDR2 YDEGEE. The CDR3 sequence is 16 residues long. Variable domain in full (rest from reference TRBV5-8 and TRBJ1-5): EAGVTQSPTHLIKTRGQQATLRCSPISGHTSVYWYQQALGLGLQFLLWYDEGEERNRGNFPPRFSGRQFPNYSSELNVNALELEDSALYLCASRTGGRRSNQPQHFGDGTRLSIL.

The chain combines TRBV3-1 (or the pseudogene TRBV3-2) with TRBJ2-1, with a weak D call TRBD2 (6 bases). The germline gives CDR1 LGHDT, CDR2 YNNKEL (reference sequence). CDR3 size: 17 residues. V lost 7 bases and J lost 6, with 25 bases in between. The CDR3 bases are TGTGCCAGCACCCCAAGAGGGGCGGGCGGGACGGCCAATGAGCAGTTCTTC. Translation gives CASTPRGAGGTANEQFF.

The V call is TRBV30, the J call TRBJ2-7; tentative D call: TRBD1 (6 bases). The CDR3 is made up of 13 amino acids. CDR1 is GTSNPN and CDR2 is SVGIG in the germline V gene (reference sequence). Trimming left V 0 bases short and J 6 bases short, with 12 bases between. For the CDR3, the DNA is TGTGCCTGGAGTGTCCAGGGGCCTGGCGAGCAGTACTTC. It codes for CAWSVQGPGEQYF.

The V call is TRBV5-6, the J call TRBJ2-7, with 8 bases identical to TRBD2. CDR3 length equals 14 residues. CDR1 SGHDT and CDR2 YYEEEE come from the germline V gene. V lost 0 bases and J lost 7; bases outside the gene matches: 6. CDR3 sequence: CASSLGPGGDEQYF. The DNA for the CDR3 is TGTGCCAGCAGCTTGGGACCGGGAGGGGATGAGCAGTACTTC.

The CDR3 region has the DNA TGTGCCAGCAGTGAAGGAACAGGGGACTATGGCTACACCTTC. It yields the protein CASSEGTGDYGYTF. The chain has TRBV6-4 and TRBJ1-2, with TRBD1 matching over 7 bases. CDR1 is MRHNA and CDR2 is SNTAGT in the germline V gene. V shed 3 bases and J 3 bases; nucleotides not matched to a gene: 4. The CDR3 is made up of 14 amino acids.

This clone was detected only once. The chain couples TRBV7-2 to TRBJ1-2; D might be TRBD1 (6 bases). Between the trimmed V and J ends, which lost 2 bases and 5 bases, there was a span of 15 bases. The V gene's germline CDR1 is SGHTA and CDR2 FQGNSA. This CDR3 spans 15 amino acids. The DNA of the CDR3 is TGTGCCAGCAGCTTACCCTCGGGGGGCTTTTATGGCTACACCTTC. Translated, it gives CASSLPSGGFYGYTF.

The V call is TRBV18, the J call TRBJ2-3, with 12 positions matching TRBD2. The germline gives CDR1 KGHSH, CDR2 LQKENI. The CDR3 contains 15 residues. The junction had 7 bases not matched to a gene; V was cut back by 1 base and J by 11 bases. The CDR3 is CASSPLGTSGQQQYF. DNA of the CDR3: TGTGCCAGCTCACCACTTGGGACTAGCGGGCAGCAGCAGTATTTT.

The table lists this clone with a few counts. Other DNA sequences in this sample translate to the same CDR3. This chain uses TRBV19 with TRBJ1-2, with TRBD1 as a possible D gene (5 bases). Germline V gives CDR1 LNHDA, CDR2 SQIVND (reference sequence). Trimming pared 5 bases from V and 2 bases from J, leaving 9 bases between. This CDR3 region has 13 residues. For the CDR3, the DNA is TGTGCCAGTAGTCTTACAGGAAACTATGGCTACACCTTC. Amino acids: CASSLTGNYGYTF.

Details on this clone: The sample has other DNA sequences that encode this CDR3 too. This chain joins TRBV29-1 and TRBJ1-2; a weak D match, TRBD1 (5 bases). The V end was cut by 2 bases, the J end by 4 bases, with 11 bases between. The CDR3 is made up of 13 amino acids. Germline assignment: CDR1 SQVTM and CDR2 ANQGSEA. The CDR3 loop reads CSVESGLTYGYTF. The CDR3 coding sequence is TGCAGCGTTGAATCGGGACTCACCTATGGCTACACCTTC.

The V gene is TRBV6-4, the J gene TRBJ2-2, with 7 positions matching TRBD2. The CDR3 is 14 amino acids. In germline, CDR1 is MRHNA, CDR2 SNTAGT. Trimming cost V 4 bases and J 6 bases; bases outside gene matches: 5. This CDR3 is CASSALASAGELFF. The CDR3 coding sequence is TGTGCCAGCAGTGCACTAGCGAGTGCCGGGGAGCTGTTTTTT.

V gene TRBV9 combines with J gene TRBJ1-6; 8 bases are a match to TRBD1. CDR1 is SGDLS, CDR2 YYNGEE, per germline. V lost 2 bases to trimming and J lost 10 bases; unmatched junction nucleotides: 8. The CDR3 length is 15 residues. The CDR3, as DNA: TGTGCCAGCAGCGTGGGGGGACAGGCAGACTCACCCCTCCACTTT. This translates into CASSVGGQADSPLHF. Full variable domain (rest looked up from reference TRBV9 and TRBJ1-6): DSGVTQTPKHLITATGQRVTLRCSPRSGDLSVYWYQQSLDQGLQFLIQYYNGEERAKGNILERFSAQQFPDLHSELNLSSLELGDSALYFCASSVGGQADSPLHFGNGTRLTVT.

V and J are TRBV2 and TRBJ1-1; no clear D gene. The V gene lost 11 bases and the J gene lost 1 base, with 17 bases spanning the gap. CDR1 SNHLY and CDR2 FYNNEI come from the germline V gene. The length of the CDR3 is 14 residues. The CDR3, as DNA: TGTGCCGCTTCCGCTCAAAACAGGAACACTGAAGCTTTCTTT. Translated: CAASAQNRNTEAFF.